This TCR beta chain was profiled in a study of human T cells and chemical hapten exposure. On the study more broadly: The sensitizing agent was 2% DPC, placed on approximately 2 cm by approximately 2 cm of upper inner arm skin. Minor volume differences among pooled libraries chiefly drove per-sample TCR yield variation.

Time point: pre-sensitization, week 0. Treatment in this sample: therapeutic diphenylcyclopropenone sensitization with weekly scalp DPC. Germline V gives CDR1 MNHNS, CDR2 SASEGT. With 4 bases clipped from V and 4 bases from J, the junction kept 16 bases outside the gene matches. CDR3 length equals 18 residues. In the original processing: Samples contained a median of approximately 100,000 TCRs, with a range of about 23,224 to 750,000. TCRdb ran MiXCR on the RACE reads and lists one entry per CDR3 protein. The V and J calls and clone size come from TCRdb's table, not from the authors' own analysis. The profile shows tens of thousands of distinct CDR3 sequences, around 10% of them singletons. This clonotype was counted only a few times.

The TCR sequence derives from a middle-aged woman with alopecia areata. Some clones in this sample may be carry-over from other donors' samples. This chain connects TRBV6-1 to TRBJ2-1; 7 nucleotides align to TRBD2. Specimen: whole blood, collected in connection with sensitization to the hapten diphenylcyclopropenone (DPC). CDR3 in DNA: TGTGCCAGCAGTGCACCCCTCGGTGGGGGGGGGAGTTACAATGAGCAGTTCTTC. As protein: CASSAPLGGGGSYNEQFF.